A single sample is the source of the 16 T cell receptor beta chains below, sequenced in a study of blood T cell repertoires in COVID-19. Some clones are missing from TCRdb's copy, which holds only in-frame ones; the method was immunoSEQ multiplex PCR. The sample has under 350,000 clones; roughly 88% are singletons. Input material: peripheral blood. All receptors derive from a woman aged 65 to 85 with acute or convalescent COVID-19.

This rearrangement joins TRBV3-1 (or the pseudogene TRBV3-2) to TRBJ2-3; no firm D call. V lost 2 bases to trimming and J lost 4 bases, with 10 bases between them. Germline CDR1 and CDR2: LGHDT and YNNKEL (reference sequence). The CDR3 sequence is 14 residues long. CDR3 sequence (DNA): TGTGCCAGCAGCCAATCACGGGTTCCAGATACGCAGTATTTT. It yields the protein CASSQSRVPDTQYF.

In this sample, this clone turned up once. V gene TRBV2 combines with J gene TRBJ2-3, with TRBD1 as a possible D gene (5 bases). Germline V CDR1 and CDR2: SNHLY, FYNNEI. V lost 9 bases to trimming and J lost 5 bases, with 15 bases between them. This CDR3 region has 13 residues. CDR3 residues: CARKYGAGDTQYF. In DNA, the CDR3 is TGTGCCAGGAAGTATGGGGCTGGAGATACGCAGTATTTT.

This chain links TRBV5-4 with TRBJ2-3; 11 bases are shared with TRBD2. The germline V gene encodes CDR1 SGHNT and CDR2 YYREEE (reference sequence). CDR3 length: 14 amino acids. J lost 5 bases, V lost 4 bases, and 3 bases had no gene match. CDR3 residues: CASSATSGGDTQYF. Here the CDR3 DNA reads TGTGCCAGCAGCGCAACTAGCGGGGGAGATACGCAGTATTTT.

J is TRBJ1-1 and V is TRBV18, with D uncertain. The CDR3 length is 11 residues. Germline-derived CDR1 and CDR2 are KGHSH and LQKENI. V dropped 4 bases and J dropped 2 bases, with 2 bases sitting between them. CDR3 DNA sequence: TGTGCCAGCTCACTAAACACTGAAGCTTTCTTT. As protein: CASSLNTEAFF.

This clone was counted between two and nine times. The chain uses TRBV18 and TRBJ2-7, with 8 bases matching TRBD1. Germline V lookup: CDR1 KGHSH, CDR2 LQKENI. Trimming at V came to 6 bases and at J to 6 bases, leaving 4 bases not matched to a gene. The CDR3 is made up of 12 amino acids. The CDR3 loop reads CASSLQGGEQYF. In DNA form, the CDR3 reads TGTGCCAGCTCCTTACAGGGGGGCGAGCAGTACTTC. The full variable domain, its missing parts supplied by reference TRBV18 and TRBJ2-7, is NAGVMQNPRHLVRRRGQEARLRCSPMKGHSHVYWYRQLPEEGLKFMVYLQKENIIDESGMPKERFSAEFPKEGPSILRIQQVVRGDSAAYFCASSLQGGEQYFGPGTRLTVT.

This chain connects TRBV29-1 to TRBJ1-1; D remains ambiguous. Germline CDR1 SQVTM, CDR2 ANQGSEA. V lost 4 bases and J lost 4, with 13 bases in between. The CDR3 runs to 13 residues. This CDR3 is CSVGRARGTEAFF. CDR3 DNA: TGCAGCGTTGGAAGGGCCCGGGGCACTGAAGCTTTCTTT.

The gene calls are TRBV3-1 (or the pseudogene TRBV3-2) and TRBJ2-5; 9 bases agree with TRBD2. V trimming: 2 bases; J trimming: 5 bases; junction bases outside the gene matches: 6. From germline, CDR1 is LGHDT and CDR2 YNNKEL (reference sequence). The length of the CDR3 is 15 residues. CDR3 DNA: TGTGCCAGCAGCCAAAACGCGGGGGGGAGTGAGACCCAGTACTTC. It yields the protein CASSQNAGGSETQYF.

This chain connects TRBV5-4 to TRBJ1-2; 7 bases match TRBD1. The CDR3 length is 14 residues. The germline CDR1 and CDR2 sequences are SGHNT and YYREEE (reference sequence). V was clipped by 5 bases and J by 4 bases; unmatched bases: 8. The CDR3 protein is CASSLGGFGYGYTF. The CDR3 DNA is TGTGCCAGCAGTTTAGGGGGCTTTGGCTATGGCTACACCTTC.

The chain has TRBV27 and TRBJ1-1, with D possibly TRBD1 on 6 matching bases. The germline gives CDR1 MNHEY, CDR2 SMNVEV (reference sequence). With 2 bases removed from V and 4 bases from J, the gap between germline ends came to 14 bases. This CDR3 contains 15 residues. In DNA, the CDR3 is TGTGCCAGCAGTTTACGCAGAGGGGGGGGCACTGAAGCTTTCTTT. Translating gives CASSLRRGGGTEAFF.

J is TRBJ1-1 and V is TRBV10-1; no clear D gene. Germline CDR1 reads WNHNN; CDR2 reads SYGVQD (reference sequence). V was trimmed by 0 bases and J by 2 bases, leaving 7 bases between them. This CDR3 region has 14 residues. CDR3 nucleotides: TGCGCCAGCAGTGAGTCAACAGCCAACACTGAAGCTTTCTTT. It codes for CASSESTANTEAFF.

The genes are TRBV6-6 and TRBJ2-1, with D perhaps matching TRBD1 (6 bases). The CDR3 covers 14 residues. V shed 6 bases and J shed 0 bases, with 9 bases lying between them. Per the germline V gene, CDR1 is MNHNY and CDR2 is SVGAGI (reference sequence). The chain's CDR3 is CASSQDSSYNEQFF. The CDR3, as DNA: TGTGCCAGCAGCCAGGACAGCTCCTACAATGAGCAGTTCTTC.

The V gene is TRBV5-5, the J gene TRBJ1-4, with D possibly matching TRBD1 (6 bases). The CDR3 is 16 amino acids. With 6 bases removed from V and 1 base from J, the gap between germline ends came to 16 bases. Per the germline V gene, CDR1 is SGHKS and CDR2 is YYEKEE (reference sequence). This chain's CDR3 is CASTRTSQGTNEKLFF. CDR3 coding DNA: TGTGCCAGCACCAGGACCTCACAGGGAACTAATGAAAAACTGTTTTTT. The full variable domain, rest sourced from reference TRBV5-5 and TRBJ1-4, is DAGVTQSPTHLIKTRGQQVTLRCSPISGHKSVSWYQQVLGQGPQFIFQYYEKEERGRGNFPDRFSARQFPNYSSELNVNALLLGDSALYLCASTRTSQGTNEKLFFGSGTQLSVL.

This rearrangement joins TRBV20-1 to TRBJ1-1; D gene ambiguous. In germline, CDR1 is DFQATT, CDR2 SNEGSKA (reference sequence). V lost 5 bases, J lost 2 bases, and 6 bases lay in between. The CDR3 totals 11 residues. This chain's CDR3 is CSAGSNTEAFF. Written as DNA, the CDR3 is TGCAGTGCTGGTAGCAACACTGAAGCTTTCTTT.

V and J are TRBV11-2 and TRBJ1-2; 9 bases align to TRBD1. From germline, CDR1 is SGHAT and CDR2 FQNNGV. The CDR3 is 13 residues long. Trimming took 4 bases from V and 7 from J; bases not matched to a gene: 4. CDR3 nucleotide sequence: TGTGCCAGCAGCTACAGGGGGCGCGGTGGCTACACCTTC. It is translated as CASSYRGRGGYTF.

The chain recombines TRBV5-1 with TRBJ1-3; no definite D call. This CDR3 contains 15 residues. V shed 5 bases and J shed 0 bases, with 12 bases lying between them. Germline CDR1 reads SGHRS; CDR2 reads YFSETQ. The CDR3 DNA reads TGCGCCAGCAGAAAAGACCGGAGCTCTGGAAACACCATATATTTT. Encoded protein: CASRKDRSSGNTIYF.

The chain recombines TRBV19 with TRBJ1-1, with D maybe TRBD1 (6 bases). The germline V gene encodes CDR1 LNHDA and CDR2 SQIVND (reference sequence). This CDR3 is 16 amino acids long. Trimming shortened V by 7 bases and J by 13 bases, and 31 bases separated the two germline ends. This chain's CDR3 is CASTGRQAWGLVKGFF. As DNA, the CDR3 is TGTGCCAGTACGGGCCGACAGGCGTGGGGCTTGGTTAAGGGTTTCTTT.